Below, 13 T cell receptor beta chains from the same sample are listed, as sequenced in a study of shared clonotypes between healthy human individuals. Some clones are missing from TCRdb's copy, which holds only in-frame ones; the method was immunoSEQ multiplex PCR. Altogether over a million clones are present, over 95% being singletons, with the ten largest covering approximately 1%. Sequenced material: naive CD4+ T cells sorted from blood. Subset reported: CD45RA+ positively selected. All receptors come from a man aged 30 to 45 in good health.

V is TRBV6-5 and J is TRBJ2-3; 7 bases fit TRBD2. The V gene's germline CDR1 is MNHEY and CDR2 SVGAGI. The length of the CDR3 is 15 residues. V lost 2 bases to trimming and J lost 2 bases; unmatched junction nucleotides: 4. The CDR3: CASSYRLADTDTQYF. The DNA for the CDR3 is TGTGCCAGCAGTTACCGACTAGCAGACACAGATACGCAGTATTTT.

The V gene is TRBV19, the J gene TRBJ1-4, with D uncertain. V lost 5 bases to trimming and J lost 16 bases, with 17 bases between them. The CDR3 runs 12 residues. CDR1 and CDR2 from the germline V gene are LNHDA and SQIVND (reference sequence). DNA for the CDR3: TGTGCCAGTAGTCGAGACTTTGAATCTCGGTTTTTT. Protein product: CASSRDFESRFF.

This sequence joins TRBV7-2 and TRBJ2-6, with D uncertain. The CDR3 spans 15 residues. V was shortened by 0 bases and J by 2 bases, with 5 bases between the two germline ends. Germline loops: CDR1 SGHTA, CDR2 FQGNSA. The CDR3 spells CASSLASTGANVLTF. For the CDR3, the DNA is TGTGCCAGCAGCTTAGCATCGACTGGGGCCAACGTCCTGACTTTC.

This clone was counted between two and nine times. CDR3 residues: CASERDRSYGYTF. For the CDR3, the DNA is TGTGCCAGCGAACGGGACAGGAGCTATGGCTACACCTTC. The chain employs TRBV7-9 and TRBJ1-2, with TRBD1 matching over 8 bases. The length of the CDR3 is 13 residues. J gave up 4 bases and V 8 bases, and 6 bases lay outside the gene matches. CDR1 and CDR2 from the germline V gene are SEHNR and FQNEAQ (reference sequence).

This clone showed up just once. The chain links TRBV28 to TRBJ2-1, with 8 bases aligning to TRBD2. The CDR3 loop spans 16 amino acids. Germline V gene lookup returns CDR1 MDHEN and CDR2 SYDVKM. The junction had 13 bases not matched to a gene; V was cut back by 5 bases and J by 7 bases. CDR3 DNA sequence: TGTGCCAGCAGTACCCTTGCCAGCGGGAGCGTTAATGAGCAGTTCTTC. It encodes CASSTLASGSVNEQFF.

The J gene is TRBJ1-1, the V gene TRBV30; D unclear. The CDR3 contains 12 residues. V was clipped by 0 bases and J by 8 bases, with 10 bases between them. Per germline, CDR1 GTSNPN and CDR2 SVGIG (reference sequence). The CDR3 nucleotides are TGTGCCTGGAGTGTTGGCGGATCCGAAGCTTTCTTT. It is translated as CAWSVGGSEAFF.

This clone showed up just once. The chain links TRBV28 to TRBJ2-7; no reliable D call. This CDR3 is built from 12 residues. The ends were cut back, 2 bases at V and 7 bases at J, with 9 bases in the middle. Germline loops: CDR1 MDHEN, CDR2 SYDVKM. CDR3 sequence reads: CASSLIGLEQYF. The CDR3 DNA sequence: TGTGCCAGCAGTTTAATTGGCCTAGAGCAGTACTTC.

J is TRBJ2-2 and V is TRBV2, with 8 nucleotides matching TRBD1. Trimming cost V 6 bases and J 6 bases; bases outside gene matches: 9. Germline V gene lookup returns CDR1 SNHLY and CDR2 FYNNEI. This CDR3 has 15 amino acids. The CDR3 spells CASRPGQGYAGELFF. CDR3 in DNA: TGTGCCAGCAGACCCGGACAGGGATACGCCGGGGAGCTGTTTTTT.

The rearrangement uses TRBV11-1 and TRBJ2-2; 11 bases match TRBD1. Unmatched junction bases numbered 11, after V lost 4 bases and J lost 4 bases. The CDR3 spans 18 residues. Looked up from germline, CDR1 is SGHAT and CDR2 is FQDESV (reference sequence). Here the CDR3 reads CASSSHLGQGVVTGELFF. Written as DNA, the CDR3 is TGTGCCAGCAGCTCCCATTTGGGACAGGGGGTGGTCACCGGGGAGCTGTTTTTT.

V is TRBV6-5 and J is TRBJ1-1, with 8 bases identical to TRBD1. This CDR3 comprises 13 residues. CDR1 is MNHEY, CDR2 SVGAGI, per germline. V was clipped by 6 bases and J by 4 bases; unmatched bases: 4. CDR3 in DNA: TGTGCCAGCAGGTTTACAGGGGGCACTGAAGCTTTCTTT. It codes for CASRFTGGTEAFF.

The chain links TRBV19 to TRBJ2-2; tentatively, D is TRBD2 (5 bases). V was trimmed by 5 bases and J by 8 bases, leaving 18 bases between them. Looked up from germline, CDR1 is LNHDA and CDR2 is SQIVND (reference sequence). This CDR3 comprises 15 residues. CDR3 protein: CASSLRTTKRGELFF. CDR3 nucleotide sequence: TGTGCCAGTAGTCTAAGGACCACTAAGCGGGGGGAGCTGTTTTTT.

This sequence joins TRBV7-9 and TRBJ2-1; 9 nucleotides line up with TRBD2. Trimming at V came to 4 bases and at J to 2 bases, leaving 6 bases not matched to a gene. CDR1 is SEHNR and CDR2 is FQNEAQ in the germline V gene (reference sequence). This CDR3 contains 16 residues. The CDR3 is CASSSQTSGAYNEQFF. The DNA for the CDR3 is TGTGCCAGCAGCTCTCAGACTAGCGGAGCCTACAATGAGCAGTTCTTC.

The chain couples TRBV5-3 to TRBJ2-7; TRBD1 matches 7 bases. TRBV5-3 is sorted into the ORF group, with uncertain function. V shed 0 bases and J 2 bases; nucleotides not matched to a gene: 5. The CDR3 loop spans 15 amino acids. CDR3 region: CARSLGRGGTYEQYF. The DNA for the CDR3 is TGTGCCAGAAGCTTGGGCAGAGGGGGCACCTACGAGCAGTACTTC.